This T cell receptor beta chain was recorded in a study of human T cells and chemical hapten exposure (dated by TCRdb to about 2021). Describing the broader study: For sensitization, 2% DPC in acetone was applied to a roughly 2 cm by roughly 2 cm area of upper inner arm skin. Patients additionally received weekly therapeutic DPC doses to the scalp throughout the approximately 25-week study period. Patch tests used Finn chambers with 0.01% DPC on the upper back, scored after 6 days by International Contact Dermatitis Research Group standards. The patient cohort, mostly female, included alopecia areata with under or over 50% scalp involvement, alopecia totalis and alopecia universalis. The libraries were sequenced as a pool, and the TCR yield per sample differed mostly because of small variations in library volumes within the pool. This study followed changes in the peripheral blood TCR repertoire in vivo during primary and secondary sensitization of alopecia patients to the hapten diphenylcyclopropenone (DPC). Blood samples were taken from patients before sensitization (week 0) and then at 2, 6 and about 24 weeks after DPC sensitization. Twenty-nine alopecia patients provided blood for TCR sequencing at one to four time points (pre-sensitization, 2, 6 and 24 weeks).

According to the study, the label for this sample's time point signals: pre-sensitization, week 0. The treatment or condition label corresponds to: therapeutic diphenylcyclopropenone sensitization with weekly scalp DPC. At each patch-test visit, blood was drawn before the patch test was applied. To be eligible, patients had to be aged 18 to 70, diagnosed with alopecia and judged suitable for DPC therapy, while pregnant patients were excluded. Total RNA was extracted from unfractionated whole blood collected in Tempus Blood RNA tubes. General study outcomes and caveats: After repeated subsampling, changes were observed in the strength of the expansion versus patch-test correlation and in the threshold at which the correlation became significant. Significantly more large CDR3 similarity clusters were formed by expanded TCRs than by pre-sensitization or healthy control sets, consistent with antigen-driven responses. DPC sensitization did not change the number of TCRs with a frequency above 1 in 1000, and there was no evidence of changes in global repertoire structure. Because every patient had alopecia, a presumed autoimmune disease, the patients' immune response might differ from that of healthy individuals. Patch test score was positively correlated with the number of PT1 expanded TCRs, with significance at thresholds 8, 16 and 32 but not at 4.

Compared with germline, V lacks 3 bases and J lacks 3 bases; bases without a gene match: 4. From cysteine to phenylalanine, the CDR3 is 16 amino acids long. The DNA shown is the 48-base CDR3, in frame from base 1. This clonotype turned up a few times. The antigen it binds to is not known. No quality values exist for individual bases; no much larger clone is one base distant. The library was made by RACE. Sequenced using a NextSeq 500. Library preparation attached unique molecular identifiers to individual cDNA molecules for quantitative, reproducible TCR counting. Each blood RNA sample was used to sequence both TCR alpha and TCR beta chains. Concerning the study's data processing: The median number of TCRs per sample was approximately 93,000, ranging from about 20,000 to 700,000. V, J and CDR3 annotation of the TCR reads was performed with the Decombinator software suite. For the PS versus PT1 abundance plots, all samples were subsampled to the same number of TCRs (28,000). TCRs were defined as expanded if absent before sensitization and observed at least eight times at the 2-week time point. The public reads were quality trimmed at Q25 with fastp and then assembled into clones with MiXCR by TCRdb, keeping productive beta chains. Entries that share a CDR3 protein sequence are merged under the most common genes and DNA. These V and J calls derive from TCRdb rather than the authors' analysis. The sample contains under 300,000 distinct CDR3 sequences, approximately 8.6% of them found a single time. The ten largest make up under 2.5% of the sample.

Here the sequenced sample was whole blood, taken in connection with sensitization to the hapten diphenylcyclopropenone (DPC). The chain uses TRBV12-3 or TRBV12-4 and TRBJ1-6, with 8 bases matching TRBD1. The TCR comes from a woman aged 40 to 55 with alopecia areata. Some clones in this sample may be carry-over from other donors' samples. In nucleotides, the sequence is TGTGCCAGCAGTTTGGCAGGGGGCCTCTATAATTCACCCCTCCACTTT. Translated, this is CASSLAGGLYNSPLHF.